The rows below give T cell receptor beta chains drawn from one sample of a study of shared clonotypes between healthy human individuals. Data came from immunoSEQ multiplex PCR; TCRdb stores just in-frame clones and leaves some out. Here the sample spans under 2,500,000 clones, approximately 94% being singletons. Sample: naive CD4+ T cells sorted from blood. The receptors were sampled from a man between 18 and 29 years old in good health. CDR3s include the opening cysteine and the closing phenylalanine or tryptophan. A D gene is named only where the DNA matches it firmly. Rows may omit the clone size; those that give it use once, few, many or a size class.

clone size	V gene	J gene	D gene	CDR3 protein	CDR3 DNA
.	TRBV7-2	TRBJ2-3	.	CASSFGTLSTDTQYF	TGTGCCAGCAGCTTTGGGACCCTTAGCACAGATACGCAGTATTTT
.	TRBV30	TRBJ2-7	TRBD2	CAWSVRLAGENEQYF	TGTGCCTGGAGTGTACGGCTAGCGGGAGAGAACGAGCAGTACTTC
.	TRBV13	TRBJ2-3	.	CASSLGVEDTQYF	TGTGCCAGCAGCTTAGGAGTAGAAGATACGCAGTATTTT
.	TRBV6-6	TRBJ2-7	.	CASNEAGPYEQYF	TGTGCCAGCAACGAAGCGGGCCCCTACGAGCAGTACTTC
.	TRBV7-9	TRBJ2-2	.	CASSLTIPSGGELFF	TGTGCCAGCAGCTTAACGATACCCTCCGGCGGGGAGCTGTTTTTT
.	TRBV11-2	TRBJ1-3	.	CASSFSSGNTIYF	TGTGCCAGCAGCTTTTCATCTGGAAACACCATATATTTT
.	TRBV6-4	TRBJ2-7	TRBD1	CASRRDRGNPYEQYF	TGTGCCAGCAGGCGGGACAGGGGCAACCCCTACGAGCAGTACTTC
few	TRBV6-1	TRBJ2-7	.	CASSGSSYEQYF	TGTGCCAGCAGTGGGTCCAGCTACGAGCAGTACTTC
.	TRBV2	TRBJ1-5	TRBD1	CASSLRNRGGNQPQHF	TGTGCCAGCAGTCTTCGGAACAGGGGGGGCAATCAGCCCCAGCATTTT
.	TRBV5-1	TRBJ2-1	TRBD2	CASSSGTNSYNEQFF	TGCGCCAGCAGCTCCGGGACTAACTCCTACAATGAGCAGTTCTTC
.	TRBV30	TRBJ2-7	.	CAWIKDSTGQYF	TGTGCCTGGATTAAGGACAGCACCGGACAGTACTTC
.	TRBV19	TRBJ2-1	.	CASGEAGPIYNEQFF	TGTGCCAGTGGGGAGGCGGGACCAATATACAATGAGCAGTTCTTC
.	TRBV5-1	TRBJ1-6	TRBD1	CASRVNPPGTGINYNSPLHF	TGCGCCAGCAGGGTTAATCCGCCCGGGACAGGGATAAACTATAATTCACCCCTCCACTTT
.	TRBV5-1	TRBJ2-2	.	CASGHQGSGELFF	TGCGCCAGCGGACATCAGGGATCCGGGGAGCTGTTTTTT
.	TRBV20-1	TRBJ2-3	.	CSVRTDTQYF	TGCAGTGTACGGACAGATACGCAGTATTTT
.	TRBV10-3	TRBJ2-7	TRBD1	CAISDTGAPSYEQYF	TGTGCCATCAGTGATACAGGGGCACCCTCCTACGAGCAGTACTTC
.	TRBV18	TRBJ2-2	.	CASSPPGDTGELFF	TGTGCCAGCTCACCCCCGGGGGACACCGGGGAGCTGTTTTTT
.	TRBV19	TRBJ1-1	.	CATQAGTANTEAFF	TGTGCCACCCAGGCCGGGACGGCGAACACTGAAGCTTTCTTT
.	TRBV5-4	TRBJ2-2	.	CASSRRGAAGELFF	TGTGCCAGCAGTCGCCGGGGGGCAGCCGGGGAGCTGTTTTTT
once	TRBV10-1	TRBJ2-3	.	CASGMSTDTQYF	TGCGCCAGCGGAATGAGCACAGATACGCAGTATTTT
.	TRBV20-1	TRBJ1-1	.	CSARGNTEAFF	TGCAGTGCTAGAGGTAACACTGAAGCTTTCTTT
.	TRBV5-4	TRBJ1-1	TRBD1	CASSLDRGGTEAFF	TGTGCCAGCAGCTTGGACAGGGGGGGGACTGAAGCTTTCTTT
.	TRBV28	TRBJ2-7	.	CASSLSWGLRPYEQYF	TGTGCCAGCAGTTTATCTTGGGGCCTCAGACCCTACGAGCAGTACTTC
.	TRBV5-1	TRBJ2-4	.	CASSWGTGEKNIQYF	TGCGCCAGCAGCTGGGGAACCGGTGAAAAAAACATTCAGTACTTC
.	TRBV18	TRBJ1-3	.	CASSPPFRAGNTIYF	TGTGCCAGCTCACCACCGTTCAGGGCTGGAAACACCATATATTTT
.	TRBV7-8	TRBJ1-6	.	CASSPARGKAYNSPLHF	TGTGCCAGCAGCCCCGCGCGGGGCAAGGCCTATAATTCACCCCTCCACTTT
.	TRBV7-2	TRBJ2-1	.	CASRFGGKYNEQFF	TGTGCCAGCAGATTCGGGGGAAAATACAATGAGCAGTTCTTC
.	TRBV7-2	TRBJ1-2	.	CASSPTGQWAF	TGTGCCAGCAGCCCAACAGGGCAGTGGGCCTTC
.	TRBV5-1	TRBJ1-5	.	CASSSDSGANQPQHF	TGCGCCAGCAGCTCGGACTCAGGGGCCAATCAGCCCCAGCATTTT
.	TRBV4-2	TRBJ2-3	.	CASSQDWVRASGTDTQYF	TGTGCCAGCAGCCAAGATTGGGTCAGGGCAAGTGGCACAGATACGCAGTATTTT
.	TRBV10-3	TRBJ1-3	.	CAIWQGDTGNTIYF	TGTGCCATCTGGCAGGGAGATACTGGAAACACCATATATTTT
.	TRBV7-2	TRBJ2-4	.	CASSLVGQKNIQYF	TGTGCCAGCAGCTTAGTAGGACAGAAAAACATTCAGTACTTC
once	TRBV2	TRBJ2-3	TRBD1	CASSIWTGATDTQYF	TGTGCCAGCAGCATATGGACAGGGGCGACAGATACGCAGTATTTT
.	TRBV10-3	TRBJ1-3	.	CAISSELYSSGNTIYF	TGTGCCATCAGTTCTGAATTGTATTCCTCTGGAAACACCATATATTTT
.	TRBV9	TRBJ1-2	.	CASSLTANYGYTF	TGTGCCAGCAGCCTGACAGCGAACTATGGCTACACCTTC
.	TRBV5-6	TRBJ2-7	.	CASSSDSYEQYF	TGTGCCAGCAGCTCGGACAGTTACGAGCAGTACTTC
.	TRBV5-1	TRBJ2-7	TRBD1	CASSAGTGDYEQYF	TGCGCCAGCAGCGCCGGGACAGGGGACTACGAGCAGTACTTC
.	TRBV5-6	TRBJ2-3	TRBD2	CASSLASGGASTDTQYF	TGTGCCAGCAGCTTGGCTAGCGGGGGGGCTAGCACAGATACGCAGTATTTT
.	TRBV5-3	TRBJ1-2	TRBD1	CARSTSQGSNYGYTF	TGTGCCAGAAGCACCTCACAGGGGTCTAACTATGGCTACACCTTC
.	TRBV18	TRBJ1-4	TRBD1	CASSPIGQGEEKLFF	TGTGCCAGCTCACCAATTGGACAGGGGGAGGAAAAACTGTTTTTT
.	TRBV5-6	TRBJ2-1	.	CASSRQQATFF	TGTGCCAGCAGCCGTCAACAGGCGACGTTCTTC
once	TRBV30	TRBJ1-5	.	CAWSLQAGQPQHF	TGTGCCTGGAGTTTGCAGGCCGGTCAGCCCCAGCATTTT
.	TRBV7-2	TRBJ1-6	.	CASSLRGTVNSPLHF	TGTGCCAGCAGCTTGAGGGGGACGGTCAATTCACCCCTCCACTTT
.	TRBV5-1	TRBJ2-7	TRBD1	CASSLAPGQGPRGVSYEQYF	TGCGCCAGCAGCTTGGCCCCGGGACAGGGACCTCGGGGGGTATCCTACGAGCAGTACTTC
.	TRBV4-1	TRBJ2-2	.	CASARQQNTGELFF	TGCGCCAGCGCTAGACAGCAGAACACCGGGGAGCTGTTTTTT
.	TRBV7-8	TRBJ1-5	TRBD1	CASSAQGAGNQPQHF	TGTGCCAGCAGCGCTCAGGGGGCGGGGAATCAGCCCCAGCATTTT
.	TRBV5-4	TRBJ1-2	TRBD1	CASSFDREGYTF	TGTGCCAGCAGCTTCGACAGGGAGGGCTACACCTTC
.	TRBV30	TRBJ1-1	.	CAWGDGTVNTEAFF	TGTGCCTGGGGGGACGGGACGGTGAACACTGAAGCTTTCTTT
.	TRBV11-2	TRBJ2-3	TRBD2	CASSFQTSGAGDTQYF	TGTGCCAGCAGCTTCCAGACTAGCGGAGCGGGAGATACGCAGTATTTT
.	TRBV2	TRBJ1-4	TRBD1	CASSGAGGNEKLFF	TGTGCCAGCAGTGGGGCAGGGGGCAATGAAAAACTGTTTTTT
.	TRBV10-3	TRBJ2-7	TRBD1	CAISERDRGPYEQYF	TGTGCCATCAGTGAACGGGACAGGGGACCCTACGAGCAGTACTTC
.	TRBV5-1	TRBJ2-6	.	CASSLAASGANVLTF	TGCGCCAGCAGCTTGGCAGCCTCTGGGGCCAACGTCCTGACTTTC
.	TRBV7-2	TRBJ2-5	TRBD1	CASSLARDRMETQYF	TGTGCCAGCAGCTTAGCCAGGGACAGGATGGAGACCCAGTACTTC
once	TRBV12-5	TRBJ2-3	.	CASGSAADTQYF	TGTGCTAGTGGTTCAGCGGCAGATACGCAGTATTTT
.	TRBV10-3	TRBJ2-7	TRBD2	CATRGVAGGTISYEQYF	TGTGCCACCAGAGGCGTAGCGGGGGGCACAATCTCCTACGAGCAGTACTTC